This passage covers 20 T cell receptor beta chains from one sample sequenced in a study of blood T cell repertoires in COVID-19. Assay: immunoSEQ multiplex PCR; the TCRdb copy retains only in-frame clones and omits some. The sample holds roughly 180,000 clones, approximately 85% seen once. The sample consisted of peripheral blood. The receptor source for this set is a man older than 75 with COVID-19, enrolled during active disease.

The chain has TRBV5-1 and TRBJ2-5; D is possibly TRBD1 (6 bases). The V end was cut by 4 bases, the J end by 3 bases, with 10 bases between. The CDR3 has 13 residues. CDR1 SGHRS and CDR2 YFSETQ come from the germline V gene. In nucleotides, the CDR3 is TGCGCCAGCAGCCCTCGGACAGAAGAGACCCAGTACTTC. It yields the protein CASSPRTEETQYF.

The CDR3 loop is CATSDNCRDPNGCAEAFF. The CDR3 coding sequence is TGTGCCACCAGTGATAATTGCAGGGATCCGAACGGATGCGCTGAAGCTTTCTTT. V is TRBV24-1 and J is TRBJ1-1; weak D call: TRBD1 (5 bases). V lost 3 bases and J 6 bases, leaving 25 bases between the germline ends. This CDR3 has 18 amino acids. Germline-derived CDR1 and CDR2 are KGHDR and SFDVKD.

V is TRBV18 and J is TRBJ1-4; TRBD1 agrees at 9 bases. The V gene end was trimmed by 5 bases and the J gene end by 7 bases; junction bases not matched to a gene: 8. This CDR3 is 15 amino acids long. CDR1 is KGHSH and CDR2 is LQKENI in the germline V gene. The CDR3 protein is CASSGQGPGSEKLFF. CDR3 bases: TGTGCCAGCTCAGGACAGGGGCCAGGAAGTGAAAAACTGTTTTTT.

This clone was found once. This chain connects TRBV6-1 to TRBJ1-4; the match to TRBD1 covers 8 bases. The germline V gene has CDR1 MNHNS and CDR2 SASEGT. After removal of 1 base from V and 8 bases from J, the junction contained 6 bases not matched to a gene. The CDR3 has 15 residues. CDR3 sequence: CASSEEDREGEKLFF. CDR3 DNA: TGTGCCAGCAGTGAAGAGGACAGGGAGGGAGAAAAACTGTTTTTT.

The chain is built from TRBV10-3 and TRBJ2-2; 8 nucleotides match TRBD1. With 5 bases clipped from V and 1 base from J, the junction kept 3 bases outside the gene matches. The CDR3 has 15 residues. CDR1 and CDR2 (germline): ENHRY, SYGVKD. CDR3 residues: CAISQGTGNTGELFF. CDR3 bases: TGTGCCATCAGTCAAGGGACAGGGAACACCGGGGAGCTGTTTTTT.

This chain links TRBV7-9 with TRBJ1-1; tentatively, D is TRBD1 (5 bases). This CDR3 is 14 amino acids long. Germline lookup yields CDR1 SEHNR and CDR2 FQNEAQ (reference sequence). V lost 5 bases and J lost 4, with 14 bases in between. The CDR3 region is CASSPTVGGTEAFF. The CDR3 DNA follows: TGTGCCAGCAGCCCAACCGTGGGGGGCACTGAAGCTTTCTTT.

The rearrangement uses TRBV11-3 and TRBJ2-3, with TRBD1 as a possible D gene (5 bases). This CDR3 is built from 12 residues. V was pared by 2 bases and J by 5 bases, with 5 bases between. Germline V gives CDR1 SGHNT, CDR2 YENEEA. This CDR3 reads CASSLQGDTQYF. The DNA for the CDR3 is TGTGCCAGCAGCTTACAGGGAGATACGCAGTATTTT.

The rearrangement links TRBV4-1 to TRBJ1-1; TRBD1 aligns across 7 bases. The junction had 7 bases not matched to a gene; V was cut back by 3 bases and J by 3 bases. The germline gives CDR1 MGHRA, CDR2 YSYEKL. The CDR3 sequence is 15 residues long. The CDR3 DNA reads as TGCGCCAGCAGCCACCCACAGGGGTCTCACACTGAAGCTTTCTTT. Its translation: CASSHPQGSHTEAFF.

The chain links TRBV11-3 to TRBJ2-2; D may be TRBD2 (5 bases). Germline-derived CDR1 and CDR2 are SGHNT and YENEEA. V was cut by 2 bases and J by 6 bases, with 19 bases left in between. This CDR3 region has 17 residues. The CDR3 DNA reads as TGTGCCAGCAGCTTATCCCAACCCCCGCGTAGCGCCGGGGAGCTGTTTTTT. Translation gives CASSLSQPPRSAGELFF.

J is TRBJ1-2 and V is TRBV20-1; D is unresolved. The V end lost 2 bases, the J end lost 8 bases, and 6 bases lay between the germline ends. The CDR3 contains 10 residues. CDR1 is DFQATT and CDR2 is SNEGSKA in the germline V gene (reference sequence). The CDR3 nucleotides are TGCAGTGCTAGATCGGAGGGCTACACCTTC. It specifies CSARSEGYTF.

This CDR3 is CASSFGQGNVNEQFF. The CDR3 DNA follows: TGTGCCAGCAGCTTTGGACAGGGGAATGTAAATGAGCAGTTCTTC. The chain couples TRBV5-4 to TRBJ2-1; 9 nucleotides line up with TRBD1. V shed 2 bases and J 7 bases; nucleotides not matched to a gene: 7. CDR3 length: 15 amino acids. Germline V lookup: CDR1 SGHNT, CDR2 YYREEE (reference sequence).

This clone appeared a single time. The chain couples TRBV7-8 to TRBJ2-1; 9 positions agree with TRBD1. V lost 3 bases, J lost 6 bases, and 6 bases stayed unmatched. CDR1 is SGHVS and CDR2 is FQNEAQ in the germline V gene. The CDR3 contains 15 residues. The CDR3 coding sequence is TGTGCCAGCAGCTTCCCCGGGACAGGGTCCAATGAGCAGTTCTTC. Amino acid sequence: CASSFPGTGSNEQFF.

The gene calls are TRBV6-5 and TRBJ2-3; TRBD1 matches at 10 bases. The CDR3 is 15 amino acids. Germline V gene sequence: CDR1 MNHEY, CDR2 SVGAGI. J lost 2 bases, V lost 5 bases, and 4 bases had no gene match. CDR3 nucleotides: TGTGCCAGCAGTCGACAGGGGGCAGACACAGATACGCAGTATTTT. Protein sequence: CASSRQGADTDTQYF.

The V call is TRBV6-5, the J call TRBJ1-1; a weak D match, TRBD1 (5 bases). The CDR3 consists of 13 residues. V lost 5 bases, J lost 6 bases, and 13 bases lay in between. CDR1 and CDR2 from the germline V gene are MNHEY and SVGAGI. The CDR3 bases are TGTGCCAGCAGTACTTTCAGGGAGGCTGAAGCTTTCTTT. Its translation is CASSTFREAEAFF.

This chain joins TRBV15 and TRBJ2-5; D is tentatively TRBD1 or TRBD2 (6 bases each). Germline V lookup: CDR1 LNHNV, CDR2 YYDKDF (reference sequence). Trimming took off 5 bases at V and 2 bases at J, with 18 bases between the two ends. The CDR3 spans 16 residues. In nucleotides, the CDR3 is TGTGCCACCAGCGGAGGGCTGGACAGATTTCAAGAGACCCAGTACTTC. It specifies CATSGGLDRFQETQYF.

The chain combines TRBV5-4 with TRBJ2-5; TRBD1 agrees at 7 bases. The CDR3 runs 15 residues. V dropped 0 bases and J dropped 5; count of bases not matched to a gene: 7. Germline V gives CDR1 SGHNT, CDR2 YYREEE (reference sequence). CDR3 in DNA: TGTGCCAGCAGCTTGGATCCAGGGGGAGACGAGACCCAGTACTTC. Translation: CASSLDPGGDETQYF.

The J gene is TRBJ1-5, the V gene TRBV5-6; perhaps TRBD1 as D (6 bases). The length of the CDR3 is 15 residues. CDR1 is SGHDT, CDR2 YYEEEE, per germline. V lost 2 bases to trimming and J lost 4 bases, with 13 bases between them. CDR3 nucleotide sequence: TGTGCCAGCAGCTTAGCAGGGGTGGAGAATCAGCCCCAGCATTTT. Protein product: CASSLAGVENQPQHF.

The V and J genes are TRBV2 and TRBJ1-2; D not certain. The CDR3 has 14 amino acids. Germline assignment: CDR1 SNHLY and CDR2 FYNNEI. Trimming cost V 8 bases and J 0 bases, with 13 bases left between them. CDR3 DNA: TGTGCCAGCTGGAGGCTGGGGTCTAACTATGGCTACACCTTC. Its protein is CASWRLGSNYGYTF.

The genes are TRBV2 and TRBJ1-2, with D possibly being TRBD1 (5 bases). Germline CDR1 and CDR2: SNHLY and FYNNEI. The CDR3 is 17 residues long. V was cut by 4 bases and J by 0 bases, with 18 bases left in between. This CDR3 is CASSAGTVFMANYGYTF. CDR3 DNA sequence: TGTGCCAGCAGTGCGGGGACTGTCTTCATGGCTAACTATGGCTACACCTTC.

The sample holds a few counts of this clone. The chain recombines TRBV11-2 with TRBJ1-1, with a weak D call TRBD1 (6 bases). The CDR3 is made up of 14 amino acids. Germline loops: CDR1 SGHAT, CDR2 FQNNGV. Deletions cut 6 bases from V and 5 bases from J, with 16 bases between. CDR3 amino acids: CASSPSGVGTEAFF. CDR3 nucleotides: TGTGCCAGCAGTCCCTCAGGGGTTGGGACTGAAGCTTTCTTT. Combining the CDR3 with reference TRBV11-2 and TRBJ1-1 gives the whole variable domain EAGVAQSPRYKIIEKRQSVAFWCNPISGHATLYWYQQILGQGPKLLIQFQNNGVVDDSQLPKDRFSAERLKGVDSTLKIQPAKLEDSAVYLCASSPSGVGTEAFFGQGTRLTVV.